A selection of T cell receptor beta chains follows, all from one sample in a study of blood T cell repertoires in COVID-19. Using immunoSEQ multiplex PCR, the repertoire was profiled, and TCRdb retains in-frame clones only, with some absent. This sample has about 240,000 clones, with 80% to 90% found just once. Specimen: PBMCs or T cells enriched from blood (not recorded which). The receptors originated from a woman in her forties who had been exposed to COVID-19. The conserved cysteine and the conserved F or W are not part of the CDR3 here. Size tells how often a clone was seen (once, few, many) or the class of an expanded clone, and some rows leave it out.

>NA|TRBV5-4
ASSYLAAGGGELF
>NA|TRBV19
ASSFDRIYGYT
>once|TRBV3-1/TRBV3-2
ASNYGGGGRGDTQY
>NA|TRBV5-1
ASSLAGKVAGNTIY
>once|TRBV5-8
ASSLGQTNEKLF
>NA|TRBV9
ASSPLSGNTIY
>NA|TRBV20-1
SIKQGHGYT
>once|TRBV27
ASSIASGGSQY
>NA|TRBV7-3
ASSLASGGSTGELF
>NA|TRBV4-2
ASSQGRLADQETQY
>NA|TRBV11-3
ASSLQTGPTGELF
>NA|TRBV18
ASSPFSLSGQGSDYGYT
>NA|TRBV19
ASSIFTGDGYT
>few|TRBV2
ASILVIMNEQF
>NA|TRBV10-3
ANAGGTGGNTIY
>NA|TRBV6-6
ASSPRGFGYT
>once|TRBV4-1
ASSQPMNTEAF
>NA|TRBV25-1
ASSGAGPWEQY
>NA|TRBV28
ASFGGTSSYNEQF
>NA|TRBV6-5
ASSLNSNQPQH
>NA|TRBV30
AWSKNDRLNTEAF
>NA|TRBV7-2
ASSRGTGGARGNQPQH
>NA|TRBV19
ASSNVHIRGQVYEQY
>NA|TRBV6-5
ASSYVTGSNSPLH
>NA|TRBV21-1
ASTHRDEQF
>NA|TRBV19
ASSLAGGNTEAF
>NA|TRBV28
ASSQGGTGEKLF
>NA|TRBV6-1
ASSEAGYSYNEQF
>NA|TRBV28
ASRTSGTTDTQY
>NA|TRBV5-1
ASSSGTGGKGTEAF
>once|TRBV19
ASRKTAPTLNQPQH
>NA|TRBV5-1
ASSPEGYMNTEAF
>NA|TRBV18
ASSPPPGTEAF
>NA|TRBV5-1
ASSSSGAYEQY
>NA|TRBV5-1
ASSYGSYNEQF
>NA|TRBV7-2
ASTWRENTEAF
>NA|TRBV27
ASSLGFGEFGNQPQH
>NA|TRBV2
ASSEFSGANVLT
>NA|TRBV12-5
ASALAGQETQY
>few|TRBV11-2
ASSLVNQNSPLH
>NA|TRBV27
ASSERQGAGSPLH
>NA|TRBV19
ASSPGERGTFSGANVLT
>few|TRBV24-1
ATSDRRGPNTGELF
>once|TRBV7-2
ASSPTGAKNTEAF
>NA|TRBV28
ASRSPRGGWNEKLF
>few|TRBV7-8
ASSPGEPYNEQF
>NA|TRBV5-4
ASSSTGFEQF
>NA|TRBV4-1
ASSQDSGGDEAF
>NA|TRBV9
ASSSSRRTGGISGYT
>few|TRBV5-4
ASSWTGGINQPQH
>NA|TRBV5-4
ASSLAGREQF
>NA|TRBV2
ASNVEGASYNSPLH
>NA|TRBV2
ASSGQREETQY